This T cell receptor (beta chain) was sequenced during a study of OX40 agonist ivuxolimab in advanced cancers. Turning to this clone: What it recognizes is unknown.

Using immunoSEQ multiplex PCR, the repertoire was profiled, and TCRdb retains in-frame clones only, with some absent. The profile shows approximately 60,000 clones, about four fifths of them singletons. The germline V and J ends were trimmed by 7 bases and 6 bases, with 18 bases remaining between them. Germline CDR1 reads SEHNR; CDR2 reads FQNEAQ (reference sequence). CDR3 length equals 14 residues. Broader study findings: Averaging showed that CD8+ T cells had more expanded clones than CD4+ did.

The sequenced sample was CD4+ or CD8+ T cells sorted from blood, obtained in a trial of the OX40 agonist ivuxolimab. This receptor was obtained from an adult with an advanced solid tumor such as melanoma, head and neck, liver or kidney cancer. The V gene is TRBV7-9, the J gene TRBJ1-1; no clear D. The CDR3 DNA sequence: TGTGCCAGCAACCCGGAGAACCGGCTAGCTGAAGCTTTCTTT. This gives the protein CASNPENRLAEAFF.